This T cell receptor beta chain is drawn from a study of early T cells in non-severe SARS-CoV-2 infection. This clonotype was seen repeatedly, ten times or more. This CDR3 is built from 14 residues. Trimming took 6 bases from V and 5 from J; bases not matched to a gene: 9. Per germline, CDR1 SQVTM and CDR2 ANQGSEA. A single record per CDR3 protein comes from TCRdb applying MiXCR to the 5' RACE reads. This sample yields about 33,000 distinct CDR3 sequences, of which over 4.5% are seen a single time; 13% to 15% belongs to the top ten. V is TRBV29-1 and J is TRBJ1-1; 10 bases align to TRBD1. The receptor was derived from an adult who was a healthcare worker with PCR-confirmed SARS-CoV-2 infection or an uninfected control (not recorded which). The sample comprised whole blood. The CDR3 is CSVDGTGAGTEAFF. CDR3 DNA: TGCAGCGTAGACGGGACAGGGGCCGGGACTGAAGCTTTCTTT. The whole variable domain, filled in from reference TRBV29-1 and TRBJ1-1, reads SAVISQKPSRDICQRGTSLTIQCQVDSQVTMMFWYRQQPGQSLTLIATANQGSEATYESGFVIDKFPISRPNLTFSTLTVSNMSPEDSSIYLCSVDGTGAGTEAFFGQGTRLTVV.